The subject of this entry is one T cell receptor (beta chain). The antigen is not known. These data are taken from a study of identifying expanded T cells in peripheral blood. The study's findings and limits: Variance in clone template counts between approximately two-week samples significantly increased with total template count across all healthy donors.

Sequencing was performed with immunoSEQ multiplex PCR; in TCRdb, only in-frame clones are kept and a portion is missing. The data show approximately 120,000 clones, with over 65% seen just once and 3.3% held by the top ten. Per the germline V gene, CDR1 is SGDLS and CDR2 is YYNGEE. This CDR3 has 16 amino acids. Trimming left V 6 bases short and J 4 bases short, with 22 bases between. This chain links TRBV9 with TRBJ2-5; D may be TRBD2 (7 bases). Sequenced input: blood. This TCR was recovered from a person aged 18 to 75 in good health. The chain's CDR3 is CASTALGGGPGETQYF. CDR3 DNA sequence: TGTGCCAGCACCGCCTTAGGGGGAGGGCCGGGAGAGACCCAGTACTTC. The full variable domain, its missing parts supplied by reference TRBV9 and TRBJ2-5, is DSGVTQTPKHLITATGQRVTLRCSPRSGDLSVYWYQQSLDQGLQFLIQYYNGEERAKGNILERFSAQQFPDLHSELNLSSLELGDSALYFCASTALGGGPGETQYFGPGTRLLVL.